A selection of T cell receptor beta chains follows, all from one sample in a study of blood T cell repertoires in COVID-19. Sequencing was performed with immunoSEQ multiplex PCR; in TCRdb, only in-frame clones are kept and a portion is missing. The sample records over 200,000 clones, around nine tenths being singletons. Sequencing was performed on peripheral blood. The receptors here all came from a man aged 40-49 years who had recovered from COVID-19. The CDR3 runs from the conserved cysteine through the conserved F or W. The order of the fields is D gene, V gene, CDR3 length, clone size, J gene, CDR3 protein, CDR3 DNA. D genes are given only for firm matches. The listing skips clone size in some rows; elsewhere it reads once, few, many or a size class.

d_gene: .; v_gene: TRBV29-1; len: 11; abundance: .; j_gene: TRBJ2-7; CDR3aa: CSVTTFPEQYF; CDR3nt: TGCAGCGTTACCACATTTCCCGAGCAGTACTTC
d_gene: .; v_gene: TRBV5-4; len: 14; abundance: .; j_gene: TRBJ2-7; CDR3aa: CASSFESSSYEQYF; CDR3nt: TGTGCCAGCAGCTTTGAGTCGAGCTCCTACGAGCAGTACTTC
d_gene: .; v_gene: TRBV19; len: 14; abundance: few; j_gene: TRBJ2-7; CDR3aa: CASSKWDNSYEQYF; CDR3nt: TGTGCCAGTAGTAAGTGGGACAACTCCTACGAGCAGTACTTC
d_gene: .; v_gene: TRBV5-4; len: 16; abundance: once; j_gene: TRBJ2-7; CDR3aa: CASSLGRQANSYEQYF; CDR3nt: TGTGCCAGCAGCTTGGGCCGGCAGGCCAACTCCTACGAGCAGTACTTC
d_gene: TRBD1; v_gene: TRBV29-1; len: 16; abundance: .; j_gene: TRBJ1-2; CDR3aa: CSVATRDRRGNYGYTF; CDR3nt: TGCAGCGTTGCGACCCGGGACAGGCGGGGAAACTATGGCTACACCTTC
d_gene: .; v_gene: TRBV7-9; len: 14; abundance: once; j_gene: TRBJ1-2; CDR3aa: CASTVPGHQRGYTF; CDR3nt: TGTGCCAGCACCGTACCGGGACACCAAAGGGGCTACACCTTC
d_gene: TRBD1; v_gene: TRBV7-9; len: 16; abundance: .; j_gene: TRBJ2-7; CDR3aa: CASSLGGQGAFYEQYF; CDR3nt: TGTGCCAGCAGCTTAGGCGGACAGGGAGCTTTCTACGAGCAGTACTTC
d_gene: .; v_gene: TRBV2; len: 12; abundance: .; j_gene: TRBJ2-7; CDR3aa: CASSGSSYEQYF; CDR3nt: TGTGCCAGCTCGGGAAGCTCCTACGAGCAGTACTTC
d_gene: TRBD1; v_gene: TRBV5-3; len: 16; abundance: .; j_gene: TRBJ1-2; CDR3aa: CARSLGQGQGDYGYTF; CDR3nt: TGTGCCAGAAGCTTGGGCCAAGGGCAGGGGGACTATGGCTACACCTTC
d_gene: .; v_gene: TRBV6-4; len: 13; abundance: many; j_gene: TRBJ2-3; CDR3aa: CASSDSEIDTQYF; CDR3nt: TGTGCCAGCAGTGACTCGGAGATAGATACGCAGTATTTT
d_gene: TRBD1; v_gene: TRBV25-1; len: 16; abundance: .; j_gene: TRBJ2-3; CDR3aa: CASSEWTGPSTDTQYF; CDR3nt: TGTGCCAGCAGTGAATGGACAGGTCCGAGCACAGATACGCAGTATTTT
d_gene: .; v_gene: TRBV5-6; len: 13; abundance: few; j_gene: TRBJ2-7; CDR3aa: CASSPTRSYEQYF; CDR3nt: TGTGCCAGCAGCCCTACTCGATCCTACGAGCAGTACTTC
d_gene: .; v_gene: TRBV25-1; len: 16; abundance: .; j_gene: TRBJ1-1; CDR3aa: CASSGPAPGNGAEAFF; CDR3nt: TGTGCCAGCAGTGGACCCGCCCCCGGAAACGGGGCTGAAGCTTTCTTT
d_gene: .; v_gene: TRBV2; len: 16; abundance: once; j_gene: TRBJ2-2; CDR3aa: CASSGRGQESAGELFF; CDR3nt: TGTGCCAGCAGTGGGCGAGGGCAGGAATCCGCCGGGGAGCTGTTTTTT
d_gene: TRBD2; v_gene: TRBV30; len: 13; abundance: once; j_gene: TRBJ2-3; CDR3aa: CACASGITDTQYF; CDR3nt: TGTGCCTGCGCTAGCGGGATCACAGATACGCAGTATTTT
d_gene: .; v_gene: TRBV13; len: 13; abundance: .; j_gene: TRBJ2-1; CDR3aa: CASSLRLDNEQFF; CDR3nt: TGTGCCAGCAGCTTACGACTGGACAATGAGCAGTTCTTC
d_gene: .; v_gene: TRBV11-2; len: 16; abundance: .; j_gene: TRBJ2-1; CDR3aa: CASSRGLLSSYNEQFF; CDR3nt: TGTGCCAGCAGCCGGGGACTCCTGAGCTCCTACAATGAGCAGTTCTTC
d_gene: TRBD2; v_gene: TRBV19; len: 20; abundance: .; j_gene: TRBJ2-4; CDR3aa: CASSISWRLAGALAKNIQYF; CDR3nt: TGTGCCAGTAGTATAAGTTGGCGACTAGCGGGGGCCCTAGCCAAAAACATTCAGTACTTC
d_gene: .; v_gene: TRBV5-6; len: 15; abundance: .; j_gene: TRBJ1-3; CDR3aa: CASSLWGDKGNTIYF; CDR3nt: TGTGCCAGCAGCTTGTGGGGGGATAAAGGAAACACCATATATTTT
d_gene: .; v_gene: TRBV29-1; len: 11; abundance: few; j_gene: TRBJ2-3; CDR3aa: CSVPGTDTQYF; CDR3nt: TGCAGCGTGCCGGGTACAGATACGCAGTATTTT
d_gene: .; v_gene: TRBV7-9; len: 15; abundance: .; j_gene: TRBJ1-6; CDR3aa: CASSPAGPYNSPLHF; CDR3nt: TGTGCCAGCAGCCCCGCGGGACCCTATAATTCACCCCTCCACTTT
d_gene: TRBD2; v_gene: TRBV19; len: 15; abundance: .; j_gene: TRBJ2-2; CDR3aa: CASVKRTSNTGELFF; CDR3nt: TGTGCCAGTGTTAAAAGGACTAGCAACACCGGGGAGCTGTTTTTT
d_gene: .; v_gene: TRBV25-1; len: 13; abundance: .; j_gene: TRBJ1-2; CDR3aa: CASSEYGFYGYTF; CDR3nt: TGTGCCAGCAGTGAATACGGTTTCTATGGCTACACCTTC
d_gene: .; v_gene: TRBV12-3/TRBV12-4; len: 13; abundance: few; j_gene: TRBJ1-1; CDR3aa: CASSPLSNTEAFF; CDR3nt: TGTGCCAGCAGTCCCCTTTCGAACACTGAAGCTTTCTTT
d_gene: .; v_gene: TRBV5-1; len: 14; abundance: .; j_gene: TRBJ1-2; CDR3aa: CASSFAGEHYGYTF; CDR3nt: TGCGCCAGCAGCTTCGCAGGGGAGCACTATGGCTACACCTTC
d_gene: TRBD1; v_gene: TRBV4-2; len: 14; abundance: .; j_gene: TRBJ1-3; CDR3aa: CASSRDRGINTIYF; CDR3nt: TGTGCCAGCAGCCGCGACAGGGGCATAAACACCATATATTTT
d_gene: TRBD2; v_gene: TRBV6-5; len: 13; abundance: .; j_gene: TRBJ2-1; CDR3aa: CASSRRAGPEQFF; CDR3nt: TGTGCCAGCAGTCGTCGAGCGGGACCTGAGCAGTTCTTC
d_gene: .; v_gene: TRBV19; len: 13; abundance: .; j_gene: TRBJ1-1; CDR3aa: CASSSTMNTEAFF; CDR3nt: TGTGCCAGTAGCTCTACTATGAACACTGAAGCTTTCTTT
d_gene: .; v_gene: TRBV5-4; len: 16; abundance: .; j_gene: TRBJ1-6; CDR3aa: CASSPGRGSANSPLHF; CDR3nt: TGTGCCAGCAGCCCGGGCCGGGGGTCGGCTAATTCACCCCTCCACTTT
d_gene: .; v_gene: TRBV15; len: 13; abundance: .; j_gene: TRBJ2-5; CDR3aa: CATSREAQETQYF; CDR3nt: TGTGCCACCTCCCGAGAGGCGCAAGAGACCCAGTACTTC
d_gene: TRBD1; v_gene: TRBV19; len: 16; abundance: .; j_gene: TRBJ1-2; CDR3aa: CASNSARTGGNYGYTF; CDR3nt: TGTGCCAGTAACTCGGCCCGGACAGGGGGCAACTATGGCTACACCTTC
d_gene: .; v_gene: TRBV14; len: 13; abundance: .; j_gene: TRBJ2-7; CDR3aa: CASSPKGVYEQYF; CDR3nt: TGTGCCAGCAGCCCCAAGGGGGTTTACGAGCAGTACTTC
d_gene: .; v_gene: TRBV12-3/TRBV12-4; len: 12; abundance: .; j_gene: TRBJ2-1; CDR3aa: CASSPEYNEQFF; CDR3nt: TGTGCCAGCAGTCCAGAATACAATGAGCAGTTCTTC
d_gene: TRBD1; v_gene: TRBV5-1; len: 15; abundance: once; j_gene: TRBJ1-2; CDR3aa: CASSLGTGSNYGYTF; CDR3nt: TGCGCCAGCAGCTTAGGGACAGGGTCTAACTATGGCTACACCTTC
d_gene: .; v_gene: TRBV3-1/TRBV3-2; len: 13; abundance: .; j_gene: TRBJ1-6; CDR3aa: CASSQGRTGALHF; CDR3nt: TGTGCCAGCAGCCAAGGGAGGACCGGGGCCCTCCACTTT
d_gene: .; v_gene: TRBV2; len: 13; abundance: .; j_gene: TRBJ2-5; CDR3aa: CASNRDFQETQYF; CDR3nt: TGTGCCAGCAACCGGGACTTTCAAGAGACCCAGTACTTC
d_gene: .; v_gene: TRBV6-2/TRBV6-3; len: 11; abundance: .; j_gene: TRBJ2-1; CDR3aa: CASSPDNEQFF; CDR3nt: TGTGCCAGCAGTCCAGACAATGAGCAGTTCTTC
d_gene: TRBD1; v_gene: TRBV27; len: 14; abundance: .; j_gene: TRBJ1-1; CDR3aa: CASRKQGPNTEAFF; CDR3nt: TGTGCCAGCCGCAAACAGGGGCCGAACACTGAAGCTTTCTTT
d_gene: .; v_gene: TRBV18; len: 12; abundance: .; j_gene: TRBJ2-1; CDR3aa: CASSNSYNEQFF; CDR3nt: TGTGCCAGCTCTAACTCCTACAATGAGCAGTTCTTC
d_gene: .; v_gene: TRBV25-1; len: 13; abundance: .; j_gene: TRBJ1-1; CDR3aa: CASSEYRNTEAFF; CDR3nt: TGTGCCAGCAGTGAATACCGGAACACTGAAGCTTTCTTT
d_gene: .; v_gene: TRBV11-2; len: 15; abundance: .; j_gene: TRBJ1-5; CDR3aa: CASSLEADHGQPQHF; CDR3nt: TGTGCCAGCAGCTTAGAAGCGGACCACGGCCAGCCCCAGCATTTT
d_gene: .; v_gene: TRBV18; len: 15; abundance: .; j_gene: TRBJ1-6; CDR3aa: CASSPAGERNSPLHF; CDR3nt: TGTGCCAGCTCACCGGCCGGAGAACGGAATTCACCCCTCCACTTT
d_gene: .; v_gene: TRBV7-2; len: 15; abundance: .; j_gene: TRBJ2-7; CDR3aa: CATSLQYRSLREQYF; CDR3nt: TGTGCCACGTCGCTTCAGTACAGGAGCCTACGCGAGCAGTACTTC
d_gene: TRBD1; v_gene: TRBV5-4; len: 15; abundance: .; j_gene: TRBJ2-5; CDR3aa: CASSGYGTGQETQYF; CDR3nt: TGTGCCAGCAGCGGATACGGGACAGGCCAGGAGACCCAGTACTTC
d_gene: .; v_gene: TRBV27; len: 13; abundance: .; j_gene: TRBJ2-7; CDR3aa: CASSFQGPYEQYF; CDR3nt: TGTGCCAGCAGTTTTCAGGGGCCATACGAGCAGTACTTC
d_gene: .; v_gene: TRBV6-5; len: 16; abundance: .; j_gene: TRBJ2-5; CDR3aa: CASSYALAGSQETQYF; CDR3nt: TGTGCCAGCAGTTACGCGCTTGCCGGGAGCCAGGAGACCCAGTACTTC
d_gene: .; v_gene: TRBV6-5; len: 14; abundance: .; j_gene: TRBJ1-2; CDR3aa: CASSPSLGIYGYTF; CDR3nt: TGTGCCAGCAGTCCCTCCCTCGGGATCTATGGCTACACCTTC
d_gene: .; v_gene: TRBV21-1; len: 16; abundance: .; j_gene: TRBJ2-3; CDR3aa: CASSRGTSGGTDTQYF; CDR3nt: TGTGCCAGCAGCAGGGGTACTAGCGGGGGCACAGATACGCAGTATTTT
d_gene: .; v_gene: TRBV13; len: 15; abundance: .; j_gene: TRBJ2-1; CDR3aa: CASSSGRRGHNEQFF; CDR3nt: TGTGCCAGCAGCTCCGGGCGGCGGGGGCACAATGAGCAGTTCTTC